The entry below describes one T cell receptor beta chain. The data belong to a study of early T cells in non-severe SARS-CoV-2 infection. Germline CDR1 reads WSHSY; CDR2 reads SAAADI. The germline V and J ends were trimmed by 4 bases and 7 bases, with 8 bases remaining between them. This CDR3 spans 11 amino acids. Individual cDNA molecules carried attached unique molecular identifiers. TCRdb processed the 5' RACE reads anew with MiXCR; each CDR3 protein has one entry. Here the sample spans 55,000 to 75,000 distinct CDR3 sequences, 12% being singletons. This receptor was taken from an adult who was a healthcare worker with PCR-confirmed SARS-CoV-2 infection or an uninfected control (not recorded which). Sample: whole blood. This chain uses TRBV10-2 with TRBJ2-7; D is unresolved. Here the CDR3 DNA reads TGCGCCAGCAGTGGGGGAAGGGAGCAGTACTTC. Protein product: CASSGGREQYF.